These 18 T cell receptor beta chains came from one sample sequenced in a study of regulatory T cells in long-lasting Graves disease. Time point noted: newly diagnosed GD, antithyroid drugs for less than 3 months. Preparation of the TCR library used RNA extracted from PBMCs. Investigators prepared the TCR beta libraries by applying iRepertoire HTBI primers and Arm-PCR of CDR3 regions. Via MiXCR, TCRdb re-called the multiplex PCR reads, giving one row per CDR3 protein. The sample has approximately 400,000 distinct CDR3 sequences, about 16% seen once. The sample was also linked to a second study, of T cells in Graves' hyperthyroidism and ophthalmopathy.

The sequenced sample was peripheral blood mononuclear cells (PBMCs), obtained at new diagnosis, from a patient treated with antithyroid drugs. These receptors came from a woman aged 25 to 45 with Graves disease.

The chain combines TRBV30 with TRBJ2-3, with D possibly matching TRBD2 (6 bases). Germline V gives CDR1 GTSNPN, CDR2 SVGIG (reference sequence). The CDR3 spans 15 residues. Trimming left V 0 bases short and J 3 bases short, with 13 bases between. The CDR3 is CAWSVRGGLTDTQYF. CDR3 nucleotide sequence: TGTGCCTGGAGTGTACGAGGCGGACTAACAGATACGCAGTATTTT.

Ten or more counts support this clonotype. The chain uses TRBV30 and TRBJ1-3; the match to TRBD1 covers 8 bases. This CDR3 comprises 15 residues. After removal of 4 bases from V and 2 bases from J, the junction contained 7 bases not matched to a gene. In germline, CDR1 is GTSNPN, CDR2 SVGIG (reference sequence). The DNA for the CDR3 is TGTGCCTGGACCCCCGACAGGGGCACTGGAAACACCATATATTTT. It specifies CAWTPDRGTGNTIYF.

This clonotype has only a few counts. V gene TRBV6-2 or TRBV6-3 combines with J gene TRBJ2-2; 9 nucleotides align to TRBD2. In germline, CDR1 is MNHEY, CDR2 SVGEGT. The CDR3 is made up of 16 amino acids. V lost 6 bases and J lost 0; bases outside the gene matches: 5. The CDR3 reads CASRLGLAPNTGELFF. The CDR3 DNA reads TGTGCCAGCAGACTTGGACTAGCGCCGAACACCGGGGAGCTGTTTTTT.

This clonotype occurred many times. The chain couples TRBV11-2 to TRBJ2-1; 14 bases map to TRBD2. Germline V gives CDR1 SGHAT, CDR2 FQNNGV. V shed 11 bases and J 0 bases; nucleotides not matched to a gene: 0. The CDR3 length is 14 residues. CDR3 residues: CAGTSGSSYNEQFF. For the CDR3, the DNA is TGTGCCGGGACTAGCGGGAGCTCCTACAATGAGCAGTTCTTC.

The CDR3 DNA reads as TGCAGTGCTAGAGCACCCCGACAGTCTATCACAGATACGCAGTATTTT. It codes for CSARAPRQSITDTQYF. The chain employs TRBV20-1 and TRBJ2-3, with D maybe TRBD1 (5 bases). CDR1 is DFQATT, CDR2 SNEGSKA, per germline (reference sequence). Trimming pared 1 base from V and 2 bases from J, leaving 16 bases between. The CDR3 spans 16 residues.

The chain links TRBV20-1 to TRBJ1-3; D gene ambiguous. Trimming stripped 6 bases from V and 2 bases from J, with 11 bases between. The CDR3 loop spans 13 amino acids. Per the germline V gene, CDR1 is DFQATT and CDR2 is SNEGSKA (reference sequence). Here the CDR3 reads CSAEVYTGNTIYF. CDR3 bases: TGCAGTGCCGAGGTTTATACTGGAAACACCATATATTTT.

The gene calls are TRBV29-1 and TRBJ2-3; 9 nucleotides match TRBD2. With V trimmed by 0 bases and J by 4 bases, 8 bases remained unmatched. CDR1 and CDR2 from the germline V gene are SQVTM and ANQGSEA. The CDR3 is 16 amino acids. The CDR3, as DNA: TGCAGCGTTGAAGACCGGACTAGCGAGAGTGCAGATACGCAGTATTTT. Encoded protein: CSVEDRTSESADTQYF.

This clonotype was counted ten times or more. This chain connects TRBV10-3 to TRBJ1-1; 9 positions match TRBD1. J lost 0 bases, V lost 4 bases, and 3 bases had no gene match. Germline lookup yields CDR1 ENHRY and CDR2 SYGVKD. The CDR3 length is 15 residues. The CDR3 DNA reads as TGTGCCATCAGTGGTCGGGACAGGGTGAACACTGAAGCTTTCTTT. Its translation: CAISGRDRVNTEAFF.

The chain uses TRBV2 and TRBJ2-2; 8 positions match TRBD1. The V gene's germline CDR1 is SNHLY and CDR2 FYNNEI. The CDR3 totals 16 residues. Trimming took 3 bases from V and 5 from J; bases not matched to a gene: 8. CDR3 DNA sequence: TGTGCCAGCAGTGATGGGGGCAGGGGGCTGACCGGGGAGCTGTTTTTT. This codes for CASSDGGRGLTGELFF.

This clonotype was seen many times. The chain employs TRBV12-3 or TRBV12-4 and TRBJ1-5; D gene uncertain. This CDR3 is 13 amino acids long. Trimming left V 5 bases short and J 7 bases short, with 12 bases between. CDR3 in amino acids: CASSPSDFQPQHF. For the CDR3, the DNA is TGTGCCAGCAGTCCTTCCGACTTCCAGCCCCAGCATTTT.

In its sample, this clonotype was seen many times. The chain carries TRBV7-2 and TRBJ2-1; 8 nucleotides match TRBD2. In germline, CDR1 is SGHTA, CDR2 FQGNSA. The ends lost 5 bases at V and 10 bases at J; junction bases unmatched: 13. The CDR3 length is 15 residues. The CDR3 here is CASSPSAGARWEQFF. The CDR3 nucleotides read TGTGCCAGCAGCCCGTCAGCGGGAGCTCGTTGGGAGCAGTTCTTC.

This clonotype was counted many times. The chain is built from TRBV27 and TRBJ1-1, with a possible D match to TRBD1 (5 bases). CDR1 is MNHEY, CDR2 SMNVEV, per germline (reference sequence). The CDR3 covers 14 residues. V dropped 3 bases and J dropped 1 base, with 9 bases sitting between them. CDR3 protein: CASSFRQGNTEAFF. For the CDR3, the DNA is TGTGCCAGCAGTTTTCGGCAGGGGAACACTGAAGCTTTCTTT.

The CDR3 sequence: CASSYSGRGLEGYTF. The CDR3 bases are TGTGCCAGCAGTTACTCGGGACGAGGGTTGGAGGGCTACACCTTC. The V gene is TRBV6-2 or TRBV6-3, the J gene TRBJ1-2, with D possibly being TRBD1 (5 bases). CDR3 length: 15 amino acids. The germline V and J ends were trimmed by 0 bases and 8 bases, with 16 bases remaining between them. Germline lookup yields CDR1 MNHEY and CDR2 SVGEGT.

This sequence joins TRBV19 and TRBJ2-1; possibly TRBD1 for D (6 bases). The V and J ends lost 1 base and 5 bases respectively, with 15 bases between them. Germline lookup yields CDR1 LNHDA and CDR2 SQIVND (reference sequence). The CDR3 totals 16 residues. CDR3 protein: CASSIAPVAGDNEQFF. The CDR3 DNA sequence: TGTGCCAGTAGTATAGCCCCGGTGGCAGGGGACAATGAGCAGTTCTTC.

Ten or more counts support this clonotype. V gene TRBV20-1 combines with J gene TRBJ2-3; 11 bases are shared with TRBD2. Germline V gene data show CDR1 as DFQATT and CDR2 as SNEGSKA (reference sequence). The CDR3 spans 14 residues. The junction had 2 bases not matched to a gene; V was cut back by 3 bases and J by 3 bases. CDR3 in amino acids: CSASSSGGTDTQYF. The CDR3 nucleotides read TGCAGTGCTAGTTCTAGCGGGGGGACAGATACGCAGTATTTT.

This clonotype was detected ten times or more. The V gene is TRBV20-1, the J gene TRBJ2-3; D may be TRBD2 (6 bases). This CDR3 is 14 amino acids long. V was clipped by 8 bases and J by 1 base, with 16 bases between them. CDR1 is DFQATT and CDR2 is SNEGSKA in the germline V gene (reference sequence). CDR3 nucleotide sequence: TGCAGTCCCTCACCGGGAGTCGGCACAGATACGCAGTATTTT. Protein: CSPSPGVGTDTQYF.

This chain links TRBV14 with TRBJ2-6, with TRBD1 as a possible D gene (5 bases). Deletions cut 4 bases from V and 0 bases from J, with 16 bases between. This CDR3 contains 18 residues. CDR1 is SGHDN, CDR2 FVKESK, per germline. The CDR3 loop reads CASSPRWTLYSGANVLTF. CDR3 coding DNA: TGTGCCAGCAGCCCTCGTTGGACACTCTACTCTGGGGCCAACGTCCTGACTTTC.

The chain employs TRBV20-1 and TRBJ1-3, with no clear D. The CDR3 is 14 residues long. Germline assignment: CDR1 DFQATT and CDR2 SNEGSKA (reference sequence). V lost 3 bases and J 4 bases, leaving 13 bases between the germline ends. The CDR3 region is CSASYQLRGNTIYF. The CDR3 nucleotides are TGCAGTGCTAGTTACCAACTCAGGGGAAACACCATATATTTT.